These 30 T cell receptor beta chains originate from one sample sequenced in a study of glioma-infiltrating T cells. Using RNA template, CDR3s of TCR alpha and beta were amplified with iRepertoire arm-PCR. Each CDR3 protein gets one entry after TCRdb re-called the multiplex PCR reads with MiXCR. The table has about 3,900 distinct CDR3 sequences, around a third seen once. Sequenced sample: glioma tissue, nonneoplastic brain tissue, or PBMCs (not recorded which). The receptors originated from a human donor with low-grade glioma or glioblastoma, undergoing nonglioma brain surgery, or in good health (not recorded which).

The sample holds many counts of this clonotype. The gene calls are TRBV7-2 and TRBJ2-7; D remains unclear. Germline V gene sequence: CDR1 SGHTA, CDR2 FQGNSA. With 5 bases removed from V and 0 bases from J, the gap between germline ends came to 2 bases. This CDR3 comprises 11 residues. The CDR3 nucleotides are TGTGCCAGCAGCGCCTCCTACGAGCAGTACTTC. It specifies CASSASYEQYF.

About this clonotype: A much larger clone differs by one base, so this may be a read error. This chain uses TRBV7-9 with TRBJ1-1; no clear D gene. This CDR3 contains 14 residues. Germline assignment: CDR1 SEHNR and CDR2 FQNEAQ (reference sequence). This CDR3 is CASSATSLNTKAFF. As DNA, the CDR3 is TGTGCCAGCAGCGCGACGTCTTTGAACACTAAAGCTTTCTTT.

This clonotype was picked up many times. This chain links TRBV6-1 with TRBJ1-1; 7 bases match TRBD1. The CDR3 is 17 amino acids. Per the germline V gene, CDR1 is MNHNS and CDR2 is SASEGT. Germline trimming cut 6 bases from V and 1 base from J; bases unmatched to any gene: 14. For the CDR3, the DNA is TGTGCCAGCAGCCCAAGGGGGCAGGCGGGGAGGAACACTGAAGCTTTCTTT. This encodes CASSPRGQAGRNTEAFF.

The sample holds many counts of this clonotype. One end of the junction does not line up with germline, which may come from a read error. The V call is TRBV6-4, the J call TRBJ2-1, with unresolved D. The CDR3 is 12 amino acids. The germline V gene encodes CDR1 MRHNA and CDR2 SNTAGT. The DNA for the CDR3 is TGTGCCAGCAGTGACTCGGGCAAGTACCAGGTCTTC. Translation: CASSDSGKYQVF.

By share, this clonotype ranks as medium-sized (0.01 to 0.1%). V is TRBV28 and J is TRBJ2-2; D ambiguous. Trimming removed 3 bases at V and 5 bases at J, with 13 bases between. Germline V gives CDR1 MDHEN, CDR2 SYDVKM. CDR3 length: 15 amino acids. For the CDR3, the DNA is TGTGCCAGCAGTTTTTTCGAGCGTAGGACCGGGGAGCTGTTTTTT. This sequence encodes CASSFFERRTGELFF.

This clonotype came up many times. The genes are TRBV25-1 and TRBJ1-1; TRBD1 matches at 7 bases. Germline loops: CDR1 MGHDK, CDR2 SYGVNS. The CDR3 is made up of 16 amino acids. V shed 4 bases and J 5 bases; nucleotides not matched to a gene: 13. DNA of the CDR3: TGTGCCAGCAGTGCTGGAACTACAGGGGCGGATACTGAAGCTTTCTTT. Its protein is CASSAGTTGADTEAFF.

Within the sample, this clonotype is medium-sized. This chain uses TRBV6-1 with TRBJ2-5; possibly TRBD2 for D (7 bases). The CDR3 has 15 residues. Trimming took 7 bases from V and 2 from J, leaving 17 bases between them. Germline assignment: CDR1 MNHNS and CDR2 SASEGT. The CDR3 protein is CASNRAGAAQETQYF. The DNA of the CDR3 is TGTGCCAGCAATCGGGCGGGGGCAGCACAAGAGACCCAGTACTTC.

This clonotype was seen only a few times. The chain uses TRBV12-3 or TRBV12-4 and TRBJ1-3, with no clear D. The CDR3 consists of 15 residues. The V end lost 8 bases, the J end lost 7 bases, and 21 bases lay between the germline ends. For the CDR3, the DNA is TGTGCCAGCGGAGACGGGCCTATAATCCCGAACACCATATATTTT. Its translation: CASGDGPIIPNTIYF.

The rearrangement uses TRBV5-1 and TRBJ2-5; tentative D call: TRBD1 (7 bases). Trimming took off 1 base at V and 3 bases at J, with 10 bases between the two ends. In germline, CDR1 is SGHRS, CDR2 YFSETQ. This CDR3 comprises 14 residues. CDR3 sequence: CASSLQGGEETQYF. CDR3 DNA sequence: TGCGCCAGCAGCTTGCAGGGGGGCGAAGAGACCCAGTACTTC.

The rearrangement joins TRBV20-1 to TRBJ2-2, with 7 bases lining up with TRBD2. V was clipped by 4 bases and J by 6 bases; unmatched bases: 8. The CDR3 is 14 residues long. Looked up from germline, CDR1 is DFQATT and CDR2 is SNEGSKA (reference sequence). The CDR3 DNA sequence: TGCAGTGCTAAAGTTCTTGGGGGGGCCGGGGAGCTGTTTTTT. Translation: CSAKVLGGAGELFF.

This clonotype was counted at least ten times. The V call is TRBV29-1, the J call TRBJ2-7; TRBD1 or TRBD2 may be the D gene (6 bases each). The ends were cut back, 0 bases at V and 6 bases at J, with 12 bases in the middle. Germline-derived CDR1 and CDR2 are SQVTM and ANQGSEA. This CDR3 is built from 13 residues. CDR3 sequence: CSVEDGGGREQYF. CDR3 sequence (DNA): TGCAGCGTTGAAGATGGTGGGGGGCGCGAGCAGTACTTC.

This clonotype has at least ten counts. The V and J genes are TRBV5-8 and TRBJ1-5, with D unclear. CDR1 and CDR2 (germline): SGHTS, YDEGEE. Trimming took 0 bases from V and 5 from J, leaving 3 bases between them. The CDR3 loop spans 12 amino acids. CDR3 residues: CASSLVDQPQHF. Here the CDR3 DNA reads TGTGCCAGCAGCTTGGTTGATCAGCCCCAGCATTTT.

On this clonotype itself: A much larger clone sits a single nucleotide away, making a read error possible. The CDR3 loop is CSLKPGGSNNEQFF. CDR3 nucleotide sequence: TGCAGCCTGAAGCCCGGTGGGTCCAACAATGAGCAGTTCTTC. The chain joins TRBV29-1 to TRBJ2-1; D gene unclear. The CDR3 totals 14 residues. Germline CDR1 and CDR2: SQVTM and ANQGSEA. The ends were cut back, 8 bases at V and 5 bases at J, with 19 bases in the middle.

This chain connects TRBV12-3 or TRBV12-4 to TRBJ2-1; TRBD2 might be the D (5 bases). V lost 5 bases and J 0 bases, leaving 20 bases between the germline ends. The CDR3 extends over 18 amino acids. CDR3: CASSASPVLGSSYNEQFF. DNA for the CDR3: TGTGCCAGCAGTGCATCACCGGTACTAGGGAGCTCCTACAATGAGCAGTTCTTC.

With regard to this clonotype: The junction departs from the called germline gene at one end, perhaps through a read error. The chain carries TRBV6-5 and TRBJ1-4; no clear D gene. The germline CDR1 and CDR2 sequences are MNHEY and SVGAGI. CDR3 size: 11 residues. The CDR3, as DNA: TGTGCCAGCGCGATCGGTGAAAAACAGTTTTTT. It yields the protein CASAIGEKQFF.

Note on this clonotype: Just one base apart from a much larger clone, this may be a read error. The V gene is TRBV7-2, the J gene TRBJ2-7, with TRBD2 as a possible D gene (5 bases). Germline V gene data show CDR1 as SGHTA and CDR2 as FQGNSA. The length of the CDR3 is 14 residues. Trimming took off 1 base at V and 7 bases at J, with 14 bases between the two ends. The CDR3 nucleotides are TGTGCCAGCAGCTTAGAGCGGATAGTGGGTGAGCAGTACTTC. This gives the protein CASSLERIVGEQYF. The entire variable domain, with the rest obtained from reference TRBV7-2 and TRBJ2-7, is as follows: GAGVSQSPSNKVTEKGKDVELRCDPISGHTALYWYRQSLGQGLEFLIYFQGNSAPDKSGLPSDRFSAERTGGSVSTLTIQRTQQEDSAVYLCASSLERIVGEQYFGPGTRLTVT.

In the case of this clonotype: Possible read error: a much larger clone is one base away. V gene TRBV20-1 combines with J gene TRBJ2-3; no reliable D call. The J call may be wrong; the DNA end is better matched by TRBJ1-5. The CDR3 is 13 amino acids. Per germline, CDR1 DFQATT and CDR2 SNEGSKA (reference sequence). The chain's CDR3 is CRMLGPSTDTQHF. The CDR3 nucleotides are TGCAGGATGCTAGGGCCCAGCACAGATACGCAGCATTTT.

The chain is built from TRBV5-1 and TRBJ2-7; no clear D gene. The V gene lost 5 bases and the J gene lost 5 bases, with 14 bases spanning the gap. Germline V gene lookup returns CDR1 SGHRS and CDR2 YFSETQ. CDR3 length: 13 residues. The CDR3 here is CASSRTPGNEQYF. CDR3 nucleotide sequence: TGCGCCAGCAGTAGGACCCCCGGTAACGAGCAGTACTTC. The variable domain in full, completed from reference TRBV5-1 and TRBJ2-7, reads KAGVTQTPRYLIKTRGQQVTLSCSPISGHRSVSWYQQTPGQGLQFLFEYFSETQRNKGNFPGRFSGRQFSNSRSEMNVSTLELGDSALYLCASSRTPGNEQYFGPGTRLTVT.

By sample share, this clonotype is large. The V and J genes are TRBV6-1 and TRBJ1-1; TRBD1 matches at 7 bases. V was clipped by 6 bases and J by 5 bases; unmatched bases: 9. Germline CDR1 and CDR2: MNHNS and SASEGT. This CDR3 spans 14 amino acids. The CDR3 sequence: CASRLTGAWTEAFF. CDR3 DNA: TGTGCCAGCAGATTAACAGGGGCTTGGACTGAAGCTTTCTTT.

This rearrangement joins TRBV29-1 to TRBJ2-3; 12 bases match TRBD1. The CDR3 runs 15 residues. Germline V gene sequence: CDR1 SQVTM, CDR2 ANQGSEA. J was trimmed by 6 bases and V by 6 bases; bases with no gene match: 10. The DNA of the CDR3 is TGCAGCGTGGGGGGGACAGGGGGCGCTTTGGATACGCAGTATTTT. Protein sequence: CSVGGTGGALDTQYF.

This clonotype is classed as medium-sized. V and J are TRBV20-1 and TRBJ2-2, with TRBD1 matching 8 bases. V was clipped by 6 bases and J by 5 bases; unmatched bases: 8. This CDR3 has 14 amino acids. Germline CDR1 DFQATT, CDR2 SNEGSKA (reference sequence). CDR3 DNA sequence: TGCAGTGCGGCCGGACAGGGTGAAACCGGGGAGCTGTTTTTT. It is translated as CSAAGQGETGELFF.

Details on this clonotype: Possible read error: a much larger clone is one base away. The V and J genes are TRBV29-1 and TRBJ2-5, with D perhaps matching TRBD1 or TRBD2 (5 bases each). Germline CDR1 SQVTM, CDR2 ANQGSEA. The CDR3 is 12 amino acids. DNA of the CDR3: TGCAGCGTGCAGGGTTATGGGGAGACCAAGTACTTC. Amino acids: CSVQGYGETKYF.

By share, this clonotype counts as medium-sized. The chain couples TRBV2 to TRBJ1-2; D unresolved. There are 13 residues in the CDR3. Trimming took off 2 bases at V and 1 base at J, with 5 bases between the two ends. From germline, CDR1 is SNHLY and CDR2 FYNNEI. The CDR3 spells CASSENINYGYTF. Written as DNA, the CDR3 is TGTGCCAGCAGTGAAAACATTAACTATGGCTACACCTTC.

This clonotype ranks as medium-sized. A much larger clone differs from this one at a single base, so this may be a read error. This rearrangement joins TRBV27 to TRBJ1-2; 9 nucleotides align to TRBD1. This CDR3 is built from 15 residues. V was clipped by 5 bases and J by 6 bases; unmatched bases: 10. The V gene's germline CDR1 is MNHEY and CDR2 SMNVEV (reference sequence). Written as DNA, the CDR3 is TGTGCCAGCAGTACACTCGGACAGGGGACACATGGCTACACCTTC. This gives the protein CASSTLGQGTHGYTF.

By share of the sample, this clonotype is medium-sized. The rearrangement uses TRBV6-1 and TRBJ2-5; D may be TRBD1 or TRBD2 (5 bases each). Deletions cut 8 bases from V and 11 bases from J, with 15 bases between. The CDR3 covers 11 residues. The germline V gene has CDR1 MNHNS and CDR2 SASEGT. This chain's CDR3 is CASGGIRDQYF. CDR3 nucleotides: TGTGCCAGCGGGGGTATTCGCGATCAGTACTTC.

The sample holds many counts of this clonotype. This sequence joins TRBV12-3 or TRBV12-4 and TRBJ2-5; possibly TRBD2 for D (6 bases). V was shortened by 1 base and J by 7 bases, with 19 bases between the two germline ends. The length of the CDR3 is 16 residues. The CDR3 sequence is CASSLGGSGGSGTQYF. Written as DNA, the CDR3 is TGTGCCAGCAGTTTAGGCGGTAGCGGTGGCTCGGGGACCCAGTACTTC.

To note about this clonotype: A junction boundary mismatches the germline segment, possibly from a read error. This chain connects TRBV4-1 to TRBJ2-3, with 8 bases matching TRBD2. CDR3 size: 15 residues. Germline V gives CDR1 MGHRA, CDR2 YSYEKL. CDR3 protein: CANSQPAGDSDTQYF. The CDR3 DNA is TGCGCCAACAGCCAGCCAGCGGGGGACTCAGATACGCAGTATTTT.

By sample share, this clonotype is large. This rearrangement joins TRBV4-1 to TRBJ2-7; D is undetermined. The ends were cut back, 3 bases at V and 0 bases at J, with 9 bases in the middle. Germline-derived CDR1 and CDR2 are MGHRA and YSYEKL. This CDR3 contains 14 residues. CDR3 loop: CASSQTARSYEQYF. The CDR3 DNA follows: TGCGCCAGCAGCCAGACGGCACGCTCCTACGAGCAGTACTTC.

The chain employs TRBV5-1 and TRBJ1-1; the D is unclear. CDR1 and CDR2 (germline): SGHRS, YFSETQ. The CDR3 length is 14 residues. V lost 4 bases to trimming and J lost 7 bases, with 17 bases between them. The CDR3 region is CASSAYKGGSEAFF. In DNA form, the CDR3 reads TGCGCCAGCAGCGCTTACAAGGGTGGCAGTGAAGCTTTCTTT.

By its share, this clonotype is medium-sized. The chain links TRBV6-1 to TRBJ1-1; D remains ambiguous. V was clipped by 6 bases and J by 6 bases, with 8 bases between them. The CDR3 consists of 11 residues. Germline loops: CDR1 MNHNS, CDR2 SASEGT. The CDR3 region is CASSRTSEAFF. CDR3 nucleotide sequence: TGTGCCAGCAGCCGGACTTCTGAAGCTTTCTTT.